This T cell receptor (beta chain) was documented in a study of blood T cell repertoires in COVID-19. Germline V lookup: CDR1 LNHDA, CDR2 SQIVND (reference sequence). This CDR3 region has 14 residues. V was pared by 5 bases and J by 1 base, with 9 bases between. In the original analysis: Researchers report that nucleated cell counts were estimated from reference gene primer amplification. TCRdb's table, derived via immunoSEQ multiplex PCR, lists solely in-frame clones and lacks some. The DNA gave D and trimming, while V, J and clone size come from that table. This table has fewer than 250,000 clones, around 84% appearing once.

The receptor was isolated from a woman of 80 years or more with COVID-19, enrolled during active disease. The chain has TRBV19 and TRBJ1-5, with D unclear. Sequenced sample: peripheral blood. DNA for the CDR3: TGTGCCAGTAGTGAACAGCTGAGCAATCAGCCCCAGCATTTT. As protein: CASSEQLSNQPQHF.